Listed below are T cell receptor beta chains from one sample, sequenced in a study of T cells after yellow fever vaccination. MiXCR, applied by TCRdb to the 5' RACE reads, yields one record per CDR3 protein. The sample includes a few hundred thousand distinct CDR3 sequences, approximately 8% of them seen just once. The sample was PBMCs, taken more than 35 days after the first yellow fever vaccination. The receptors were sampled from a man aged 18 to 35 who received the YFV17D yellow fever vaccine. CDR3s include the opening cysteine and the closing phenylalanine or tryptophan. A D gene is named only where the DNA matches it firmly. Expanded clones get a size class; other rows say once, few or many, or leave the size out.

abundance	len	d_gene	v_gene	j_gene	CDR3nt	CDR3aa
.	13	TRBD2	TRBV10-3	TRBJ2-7	TGTGCCACCGGGGAGGGGATGATCTACGAGCAGTACTTC	CATGEGMIYEQYF
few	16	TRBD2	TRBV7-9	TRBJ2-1	TGTGCCAGCAGCTACCCGAGCGGGGGTTCCTACAATGAGCAGTTCTTC	CASSYPSGGSYNEQFF
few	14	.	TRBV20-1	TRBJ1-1	TGCAGTGCTAGAGAGGGAGGATTGAACACTGAAGCTTTCTTT	CSAREGGLNTEAFF
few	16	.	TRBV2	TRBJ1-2	TGTGCCAGCAGTGAAGCGATTCCGGACCCCGTTAAGGGCTACACCTTC	CASSEAIPDPVKGYTF
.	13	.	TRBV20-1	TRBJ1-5	TGCAGTGCTAGCGACAACAGCAATCAGCCCCAGCATTTT	CSASDNSNQPQHF
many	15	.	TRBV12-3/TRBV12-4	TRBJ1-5	TGTGCCAGCAGATCAGGGGTCTATAGCAATCAGCCCCAGCATTTT	CASRSGVYSNQPQHF
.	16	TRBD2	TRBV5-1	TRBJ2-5	TGCGCCAGCAGCTTGTATGGCGGGGGGGGCCAAGAGACCCAGTACTTC	CASSLYGGGGQETQYF
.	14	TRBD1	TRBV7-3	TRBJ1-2	TGTGCCAGCAGCTCACGGGACAGTGCCTATGGCTACACCTTC	CASSSRDSAYGYTF
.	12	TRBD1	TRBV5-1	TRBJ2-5	TGCGCCAGCAGCTTAGGGGGCGTATTCCAGTACTTC	CASSLGGVFQYF
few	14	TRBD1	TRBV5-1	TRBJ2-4	TGCGCCAGCAGTTCCTGGGACAGGGTAAACATTCAGTACTTC	CASSSWDRVNIQYF
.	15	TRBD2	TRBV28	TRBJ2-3	TGTGCCAGCACCCCAGGGAGCGGGGGGGCAGATACGCAGTATTTT	CASTPGSGGADTQYF
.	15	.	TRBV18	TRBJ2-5	TGTGCCAGCACGCAACCCCCAACCGGACAAGAGACCCAGTACTTC	CASTQPPTGQETQYF
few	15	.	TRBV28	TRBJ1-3	TGTGCCAGCAGTGCCAGGGTGGGTCGGGGAAACACCATATATTTT	CASSARVGRGNTIYF
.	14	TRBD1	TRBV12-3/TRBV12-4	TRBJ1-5	TGTGCCAGCGCCCCGACAGGGATTTATCAGCCCCAGCATTTT	CASAPTGIYQPQHF
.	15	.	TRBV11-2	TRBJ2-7	TGTGCCAGCAGCTTAATCGCGGGACAGACCTACGAGCAGTACTTC	CASSLIAGQTYEQYF